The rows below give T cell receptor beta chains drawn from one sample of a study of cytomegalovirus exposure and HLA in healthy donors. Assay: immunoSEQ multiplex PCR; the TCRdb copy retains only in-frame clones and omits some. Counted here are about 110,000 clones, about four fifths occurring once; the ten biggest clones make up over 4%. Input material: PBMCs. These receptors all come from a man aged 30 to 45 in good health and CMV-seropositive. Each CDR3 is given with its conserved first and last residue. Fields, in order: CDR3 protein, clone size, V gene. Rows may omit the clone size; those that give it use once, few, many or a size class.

CASSGDRVNEKLFF | few | TRBV4-1
CASSISAGVPTDTQYF | NA | TRBV19
CSSSSDRGLPYEQYF | NA | TRBV7-9
CASSEYRQGAVEQYF | NA | TRBV25-1
CASSDRGQGTTGELFF | NA | TRBV5-4
CASSPSRTGQSTDTQYF | NA | TRBV18
CASSLEVTDTQYF | NA | TRBV7-3
CASSEGGQLGTEAFF | NA | TRBV6-1
CASSERVGNTIYF | NA | TRBV2
CASKGQPYSNQPQHF | NA | TRBV19
CASQSGGGPREQYF | NA | TRBV10-2
CASSLRGHRGAEGVNTEAFF | NA | TRBV27
CSVEVWSSGGAGEQYF | NA | TRBV29-1
CASRTGLYDQETQYF | NA | TRBV5-1
CASSHQGSYEQYF | NA | TRBV4-3
CASSEGQGLDTQYF | NA | TRBV25-1
CASSQDWAGTYEQYF | NA | TRBV4-2
CAIATGTGGPRETQYF | NA | TRBV2
CATTKRGHTDTQYF | NA | TRBV19
CASSQVRGSGGYTF | NA | TRBV4-1
CASSMVGDEGYGYTF | NA | TRBV5-1
CASSYQGTGRNEQFF | few | TRBV6-5
CASSFTLAASYEQYF | once | TRBV5-1
CASSRGIRNQPQHF | NA | TRBV19
CASSFGHRGEFF | NA | TRBV12-1
CASSGFGGAKDTQYF | once | TRBV2
CASSLETSGNEQFF | few | TRBV5-1
CAGGFGTEAFF | few | TRBV28
CATSREPSGGASFF | NA | TRBV15
CASSQGNSNQPQHF | NA | TRBV4-1
CASSRLGQGGTEAFF | NA | TRBV5-6
CASSPLDDRTYGYTF | NA | TRBV5-1
CASSLVVTGGVETQYF | NA | TRBV5-6
CASSLASYTEAFF | NA | TRBV11-3
CASSLEGDRANYGYTF | NA | TRBV5-4
CASRENSGANVLTF | NA | TRBV5-1
CASSLSGTEDQPQHF | few | TRBV27
CASSLGRSGRGGGYTF | once | TRBV5-1
CASSFNKGPNYGYTF | NA | TRBV7-2
CASSSLSGVGANVLTF | NA | TRBV7-2
CASRGQGDTEAFF | NA | TRBV13
CASSRTGLDTQYF | NA | TRBV7-9
CASSLGTQNTEAFF | NA | TRBV5-5
CASSPTGKSSYEQYF | NA | TRBV5-1
CASSNALAGGETQYF | NA | TRBV28
CASRTGGHYEQYF | NA | TRBV6-5
CSARGAYGYPF | NA | TRBV20-1
CASSVGRTMNTEAFF | once | TRBV9
CASSEGTGFYGYTF | NA | TRBV25-1